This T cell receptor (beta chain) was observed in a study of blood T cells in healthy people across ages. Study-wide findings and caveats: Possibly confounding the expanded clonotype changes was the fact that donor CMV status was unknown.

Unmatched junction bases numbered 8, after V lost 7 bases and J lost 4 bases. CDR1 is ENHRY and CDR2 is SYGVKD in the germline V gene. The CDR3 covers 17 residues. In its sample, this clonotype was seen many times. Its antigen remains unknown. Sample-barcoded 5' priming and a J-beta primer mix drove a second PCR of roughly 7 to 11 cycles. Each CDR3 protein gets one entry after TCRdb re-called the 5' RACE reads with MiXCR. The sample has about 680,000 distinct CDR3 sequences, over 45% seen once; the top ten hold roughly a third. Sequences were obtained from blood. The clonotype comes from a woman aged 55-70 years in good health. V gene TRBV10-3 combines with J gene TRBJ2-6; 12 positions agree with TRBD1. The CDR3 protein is CAITAGTGGTGANVLTF. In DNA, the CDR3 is TGTGCCATCACCGCCGGGACAGGGGGCACAGGGGCCAACGTCCTGACTTTC.